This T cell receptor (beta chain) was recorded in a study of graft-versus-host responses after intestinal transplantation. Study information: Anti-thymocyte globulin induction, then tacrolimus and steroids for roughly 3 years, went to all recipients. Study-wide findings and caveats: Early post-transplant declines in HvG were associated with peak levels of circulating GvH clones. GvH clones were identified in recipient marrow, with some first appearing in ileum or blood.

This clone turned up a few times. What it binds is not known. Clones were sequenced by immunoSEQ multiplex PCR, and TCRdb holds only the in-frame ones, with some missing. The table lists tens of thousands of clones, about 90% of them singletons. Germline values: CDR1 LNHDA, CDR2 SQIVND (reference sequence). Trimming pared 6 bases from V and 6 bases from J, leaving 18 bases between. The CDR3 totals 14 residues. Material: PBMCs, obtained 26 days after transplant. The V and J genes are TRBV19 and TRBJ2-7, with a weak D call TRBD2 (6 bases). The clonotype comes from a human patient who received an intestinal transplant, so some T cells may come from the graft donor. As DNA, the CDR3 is TGTGCCAGTAGGGGGGGAGAAGTCGGGTTCGAGCAGTACGTC. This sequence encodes CASRGGEVGFEQYV.